Each of the 4 T cell receptor beta chains below was sequenced from the same sample in a study of CD8 T cells in ankylosing spondylitis. TCRdb used MiXCR to reprocess the 5' RACE reads, holding one entry per CDR3 protein. Of hundreds of thousands of distinct CDR3 sequences listed, approximately 12% are singletons. No antigen has been assigned to these receptors. Study findings and constraints: The study identified a TCR beta motif of roughly eight highly homologous variants that appeared characteristic of ankylosing spondylitis blood.

Sequenced material: blood, either unsorted or a sorted T cell fraction (not recorded which). These receptors originate from a male donor with ankylosing spondylitis.

The chain uses TRBV2 and TRBJ2-2; D uncertain. The V end was cut by 9 bases, the J end by 2 bases, with 16 bases between. CDR3 length equals 15 residues. CDR1 SNHLY and CDR2 FYNNEI come from the germline V gene. The CDR3 bases are TGTGCCAGTTCAGTGTTTAGGGCTAACACCGGGGAGCTGTTTTTT. Its translation: CASSVFRANTGELFF.

The chain uses TRBV21-1 and TRBJ1-6. TRBV21-1 is reported as a pseudogene. The CDR3 consists of 18 residues. CDR3 in DNA: TGTGCCAGCAGCCCAAGCGGGCCAGGGGGCTCTATGAATTCACCCCTCCACTTT. It codes for CASSPSGPGGSMNSPLHF.

The rearrangement joins TRBV29-1 to TRBJ2-4; the D is unclear. This CDR3 contains 12 residues. Trimming stripped 1 base from V and 6 bases from J, with 7 bases between. Germline lookup yields CDR1 SQVTM and CDR2 ANQGSEA. The CDR3 sequence is CSVEVPGNIQYF. The CDR3 nucleotides read TGCAGCGTTGAAGTCCCGGGAAACATTCAGTACTTC.

In this sample, this clonotype turned up a few times. This chain uses TRBV29-1 with TRBJ1-5; 10 nucleotides agree with TRBD1. Germline CDR1 is SQVTM and CDR2 is ANQGSEA. This CDR3 is 13 amino acids long. Germline trimming cut 5 bases from V and 4 bases from J; bases unmatched to any gene: 2. The DNA of the CDR3 is TGCAGCGTTTGGGACAGGGGAAATCAGCCCCAGCATTTT. Amino acid sequence: CSVWDRGNQPQHF. Combining the CDR3 with reference TRBV29-1 and TRBJ1-5 gives the whole variable domain SAVISQKPSRDICQRGTSLTIQCQVDSQVTMMFWYRQQPGQSLTLIATANQGSEATYESGFVIDKFPISRPNLTFSTLTVSNMSPEDSSIYLCSVWDRGNQPQHFGDGTRLSIL.